Listed below are T cell receptor beta chains from one sample, sequenced in a study of shared clonotypes between healthy human individuals. Profiling relied on immunoSEQ multiplex PCR, and the TCRdb table lists in-frame clones only, not all of them. The table shows about 2.4 million clones, with more than 80% occurring only once. The source material was naive CD4+ T cells sorted from blood. These receptors all stem from a man between 18 and 29 years old in good health. CDR3s include the opening cysteine and the closing phenylalanine or tryptophan. A D gene is named only where the DNA matches it firmly. Expanded clones are given a class, and other clones once, few, many or no size at all.

j_gene,abundance,v_gene,d_gene,CDR3aa,CDR3nt
TRBJ2-2,once,TRBV30,TRBD2,CAWSGGVAGELFF,TGTGCCTGGAGCGGGGGGGTCGCCGGGGAGCTGTTTTTT
TRBJ2-7,-,TRBV19,-,CASSIDRGLSSYEQYF,TGTGCCAGTAGTATAGATCGAGGCTTGAGCTCCTACGAGCAGTACTTC
TRBJ2-3,once,TRBV30,-,CAWQTDTDTQYF,TGTGCCTGGCAGACTGACACAGATACGCAGTATTTT
TRBJ2-7,-,TRBV9,TRBD1,CASSLRRDSYEQYF,TGTGCCAGCAGCCTCCGCCGGGACAGCTACGAGCAGTACTTC
TRBJ2-2,-,TRBV10-3,-,CASQGRENTGELFF,TGTGCCTCCCAGGGGCGGGAGAACACCGGGGAGCTGTTTTTT
TRBJ2-7,-,TRBV10-3,TRBD2,CAISESGRDGGNYEQYF,TGTGCCATCAGTGAGTCAGGGAGGGATGGGGGAAACTACGAGCAGTACTTC
TRBJ1-2,-,TRBV5-6,-,CASSLVSGRVPGYTF,TGTGCCAGCAGCTTGGTATCAGGTCGGGTCCCTGGCTACACCTTC
TRBJ2-7,-,TRBV18,-,CASSPGTTNSYEQYF,TGTGCCAGCTCACCCGGGACAACTAACTCCTACGAGCAGTACTTC
TRBJ2-7,-,TRBV7-2,-,CASSLSSEQYF,TGTGCCAGCAGCTTATCCTCCGAGCAGTACTTC
TRBJ2-5,-,TRBV25-1,TRBD1,CASNYRGLQETQYF,TGTGCCAGCAACTACAGGGGATTACAAGAGACCCAGTACTTC
TRBJ2-5,few,TRBV9,TRBD2,CASSVALGLAGRQETQYF,TGTGCCAGCAGCGTAGCCCTAGGGCTAGCGGGGCGTCAAGAGACCCAGTACTTC
TRBJ2-5,-,TRBV2,TRBD2,CASSGTSGGETQYF,TGTGCCAGCAGCGGGACTAGCGGGGGGGAGACCCAGTACTTC
TRBJ2-2,-,TRBV10-3,-,CAISGPNTGELFF,TGTGCCATCAGTGGGCCGAACACCGGGGAGCTGTTTTTT
TRBJ2-5,-,TRBV5-1,-,CASSPGHPQETQYF,TGCGCCAGCAGCCCCGGACACCCCCAAGAGACCCAGTACTTC
TRBJ1-1,-,TRBV6-1,-,CASSPIRVGETEAFF,TGTGCCAGCAGCCCCATTAGGGTCGGCGAGACTGAAGCTTTCTTT
TRBJ1-5,-,TRBV28,-,CASSPRPRRGNQPQHF,TGTGCCAGCAGCCCCCGACCCCGAAGGGGCAATCAGCCCCAGCATTTT
TRBJ2-5,-,TRBV12-5,TRBD2,CASGLAGEAQETQYF,TGTGCTAGTGGTTTAGCGGGAGAAGCGCAAGAGACCCAGTACTTC
TRBJ1-2,-,TRBV5-4,-,CASTTNRRDFYGYTF,TGTGCCAGCACCACTAATAGACGGGATTTCTATGGCTACACCTTC
TRBJ2-7,-,TRBV10-3,-,CAISDGGFSYEQYF,TGTGCCATCAGTGACGGGGGTTTCTCCTACGAGCAGTACTTC
TRBJ2-6,-,TRBV19,TRBD1,CASNRGASGANVLTF,TGTGCCAGTAACAGGGGGGCGTCTGGGGCCAACGTCCTGACTTTC
TRBJ1-2,-,TRBV28,TRBD1,CASSPWTGNYGYTF,TGTGCCAGCAGTCCTTGGACAGGGAACTATGGCTACACCTTC
TRBJ2-3,-,TRBV5-1,-,CASSSFMGGTDTQYF,TGCGCCAGCAGCTCTTTTATGGGGGGCACAGATACGCAGTATTTT
TRBJ2-7,-,TRBV5-1,-,CASSAQGYEQYF,TGCGCCAGCAGCGCGCAGGGGTACGAGCAGTACTTC
TRBJ2-5,-,TRBV2,TRBD2,CASRGTSGSGFRETQYF,TGTGCCAGCCGCGGGACTAGCGGGAGTGGCTTTCGAGAGACCCAGTACTTC
TRBJ2-5,-,TRBV10-2,TRBD2,CASSETSGYGEVYF,TGCGCCAGCAGTGAGACTAGCGGGTACGGAGAAGTATACTTC
TRBJ1-6,-,TRBV2,-,CASKTVEGPGRSLHF,TGTGCCAGTAAGACCGTGGAGGGCCCCGGGAGGTCCCTCCACTTT
TRBJ2-2,-,TRBV5-1,TRBD2,CASTGTSVGGGELFF,TGCGCCAGCACCGGGACTAGCGTCGGGGGCGGGGAGCTGTTTTTT
TRBJ2-5,-,TRBV9,-,CASRPTGSGGTQYF,TGTGCCAGCCGTCCGACGGGGAGTGGAGGGACCCAGTACTTC
TRBJ2-2,-,TRBV7-2,-,CASSLARNTGELFF,TGTGCCAGCAGCTTAGCCCGGAACACCGGGGAGCTGTTTTTT
TRBJ2-5,-,TRBV7-6,-,CASSLFLGAQETQYF,TGTGCCAGCAGCTTATTTCTCGGGGCACAAGAGACCCAGTACTTC
TRBJ2-2,-,TRBV5-1,-,CASSLQGNIGGELFF,TGCGCCAGCAGCTTGCAGGGGAACATCGGCGGGGAGCTGTTTTTT
TRBJ1-3,once,TRBV28,-,CASSLSEVFEGNTIYF,TGTGCCAGCAGTTTATCTGAGGTCTTCGAGGGAAACACCATATATTTT
TRBJ2-7,-,TRBV28,-,CASSPTIPYEQYF,TGTGCCAGCAGCCCGACAATCCCCTACGAGCAGTACTTC